Described below is a single TCR beta chain sequence and its context. This sample is part of a study of blood T cell repertoires in COVID-19. Study-wide background: Sites in the United States, Italy and Spain provided acute and convalescent COVID-19 samples. PBMCs, B-cell-depleted T cells, or T cells were the source of the cDNA or gDNA that made up the material.

Germline CDR1 reads LGHNT; CDR2 reads FRNRAP. Deletions cut 5 bases from V and 4 bases from J, with 9 bases between. The CDR3 totals 12 residues. Original analysis: For nucleated cells, counts were estimated from reference gene primer amplification. Profiled with immunoSEQ multiplex PCR; TCRdb holds only in-frame clones, not every one. That table supplies the V and J calls and clone size; D and trimming were determined from the DNA. In the table there are fewer than 50,000 clones, roughly 80% of which are singletons. This TCR derives from a man between 45 and 60 years old with active COVID-19. Sequences were obtained from peripheral blood. The chain links TRBV12-5 to TRBJ2-7; D uncertain. CDR3 residues: CASGTDWYEQYF. Written as DNA, the CDR3 is TGTGCTAGTGGTACCGACTGGTACGAGCAGTACTTC.